This entry concerns a single TCR beta chain. What antigen it recognizes has not been identified. Base quality data are lacking; no much larger clone is found one base away. This sample was included in a study of shared clonotypes between healthy human individuals (dated by TCRdb to about 2020). Study-level background: The cohort comprised a couple of women and a few men aged 18 to 49 years. Per donor, leukapheresis produced somewhere between about 0.9 and 9.5 billion PBMCs. For each donor, CD4 naive and CD4 memory were each run on three plates, CD8 naive on two plates, and CD8 memory on one plate. To estimate repertoire size and how much clonotypes are shared between individuals, the study performed deep sequencing of blood TCR repertoires from about 5 healthy adults. Different laboratories and diverse techniques were used to prepare libraries and sequence TCR repertoires, to increase sequencing depth and limit assay-specific biases.

Using the deep immunoSEQ assay, multiplex PCR amplified TCR CDR3 regions from genomic DNA. Genomic DNA extracted from each cell subset was distributed evenly over all wells of several immunoSEQ 96-well plates, and each plate served as one replicate. Each replicate PCR for sorted subsets received about 0.2 ug genomic DNA, equal to roughly 29,000 T cell genomes. The purified libraries were quantified using a Qubit 3.0 fluorometer, sized with a Bioanalyzer 2100, and then quantified again using the KAPA Library Quantification kit. Each immunoSEQ 96-well plate was sequenced on its own single-read 150-cycle Illumina NextSeq 550 flow cell. On the authors' methods: The immunoSEQ output contained only junctional sequences without quality scores, so filtering could not match that applied to full-length reads. Sequences were annotated with PyIR, a Python wrapper for IgBLAST v1.9, and V/J genes and CDR3 were assigned using IMGT germline references. Reads were filtered out if the reads had weak V/J assignments (E-value above 1e-6), no CDR3, stop codons, out-of-frame junctions, or ambiguous translated residues. V3J clonotypes were defined as sequences sharing an identical inferred V gene, J gene, and CDR3 amino acid sequence. To compute the percentage overlap between repertoires, the number of shared unique clonotypes was divided by the size of the smaller repertoire. Three approaches were used to assess repertoire richness: RTK rarefaction, the Chao1 estimator, and Recon v2.1 estimates of unobserved clonotypes. For all TCRbeta clonotypes obtained by the gDNA method from a handful of donors, generation probabilities were computed with OLGA. Entries here come from immuneACCESS through TCRdb and include only in-frame sequences with V and J called. Some clones fail to appear in such tables; in the studies checked, an unresolved V gene covers under half of the shortfall, and the cause of the remainder is unknown. Clonal size and the V and J genes are those of that table, whereas D and trimming came from the DNA. The sample yields around 2.1 million clones; approximately 96% were counted once. The ten top clones hold around 0.13% of the sample.

The donors were healthy, HIV-negative adults who had no recently reported acute infections or vaccinations. Only Caucasian adults living in Nashville, Tennessee, USA were represented among the donors. CD4+ T cells were enriched through magnetic negative selection, after which naive cells were positively selected on CD45RA and the remaining negative fraction served as the memory subset. After blood collection by leukapheresis, PBMCs were isolated using Ficoll-Histopaque density gradient centrifugation and then cryopreserved in the vapor phase of liquid nitrogen. Purity and quantity of every magnetically sorted T cell population were checked by analytical flow cytometry. From each sorted fraction, genomic DNA was isolated and quantified by UV absorbance on a Nanodrop 2000c. Study-level results and caveats: Rarefaction of sorted-subset datasets indicated incomplete sequencing despite the large sequencing depth. Because the study included only a small number of donors, the genetic and exposure-history diversity represented was limited. Pairwise subsampling led to the expectation that sequencing depth would affect the degree of clonotype sharing among donors. Across a few donors, about 5% of naive CD4, around 3.5% of naive CD8, 2.3% of memory CD4, and roughly 0.4% of memory CD8 clonotypes were shared. Sampling was restricted to blood, and TCR repertoires in tissue are likely to differ from TCR repertoires in blood. Compared with non-shared clonotypes, clonotypes shared by all four sorted-subset donors had higher generation probabilities. Naive subsets generally had larger estimated clonotype richness than memory subsets did.

From its cysteine to its phenylalanine, the CDR3 spans 15 amino acids. CDR3 DNA only is kept here, 45 bases in frame from base 1. CDR1 and CDR2 are drawn from the germline V gene: MDHEN, SYDVKM. V and J are truncated by 6 bases and 5 bases respectively, leaving an intervening sequence of 20 bases. The sequenced material came from naive CD4+ T cells sorted from blood. Sample cell subset or site, as interpreted from the label and publication: CD45RA+ positively selected. The V and J genes are TRBV28 and TRBJ2-7, with the D gene call left open. The clonotype comes from a young man in good health. At the DNA level, the sequence is TGTGCCAGCAGCCCTGACGGGCTCGGTCGTGACGAGCAGTACTTC. It codes for CASSPDGLGRDEQYF.